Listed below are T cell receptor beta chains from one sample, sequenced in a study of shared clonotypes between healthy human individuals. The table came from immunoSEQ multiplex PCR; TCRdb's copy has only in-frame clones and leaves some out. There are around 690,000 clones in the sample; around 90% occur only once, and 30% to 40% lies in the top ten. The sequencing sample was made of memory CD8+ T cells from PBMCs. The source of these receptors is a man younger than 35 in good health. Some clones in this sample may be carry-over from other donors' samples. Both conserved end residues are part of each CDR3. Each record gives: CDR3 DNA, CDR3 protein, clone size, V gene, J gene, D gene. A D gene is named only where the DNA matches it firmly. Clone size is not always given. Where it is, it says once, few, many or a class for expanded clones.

TGTGCCAGTAGACCGCCGCCAGGGGGCGGAAACACCATATATTTT,CASRPPPGGGNTIYF,NA,TRBV19,TRBJ1-3,TRBD1
TGCGCCAGCAGCCAAGTCCCGGGACTAGCGGGCGACAGGGGAGTGCAGTTCTTC,CASSQVPGLAGDRGVQFF,NA,TRBV4-1,TRBJ2-1,TRBD2
TGCAGCGCCCTGCCTGAGAACCTTTACGAGCAGTACTTC,CSALPENLYEQYF,once,TRBV29-1,TRBJ2-7,NA
TGCGCCAGCAGCTTTGGGGAAGCAACTGGGGCCAACGTCCTGACTTTC,CASSFGEATGANVLTF,NA,TRBV5-1,TRBJ2-6,NA
TGTGCCAGCAGCCATAGCGGAAGCACAGATACGCAGTATTTT,CASSHSGSTDTQYF,NA,TRBV11-2,TRBJ2-3,NA
TGTGCCTGGAGTGTGGGTAGCGGGAGGAACGAGCAGTACTTC,CAWSVGSGRNEQYF,few,TRBV30,TRBJ2-7,TRBD2
TGCGCCAGCAGCCCCTTCGGACATGAGGACCTGAACACTGAAGCTTTCTTT,CASSPFGHEDLNTEAFF,NA,TRBV5-1,TRBJ1-1,NA
TGTGCCTGGAGTGTACCGACGGAACAGGCGAATAACTATGGCTACACCTTC,CAWSVPTEQANNYGYTF,few,TRBV30,TRBJ1-2,NA
TGTGCCAGTAGTATCCGGACAGGGGGCTCGGTCAATGAGCAGTTCTTC,CASSIRTGGSVNEQFF,NA,TRBV19,TRBJ2-1,TRBD1
TGCGCCAGCAGCCAATGGACACTAAACACTGAAGCTTTCTTT,CASSQWTLNTEAFF,few,TRBV5-1,TRBJ1-1,NA
TGTGCCAGCAGTTTACGGGGGACAGGGATCCTCTACAATGAGCAGTTCTTC,CASSLRGTGILYNEQFF,NA,TRBV27,TRBJ2-1,TRBD1
TGTGCCATCAGTGTCCGCCGGGGGGGGTCGGGAGAGACCCAGTACTTC,CAISVRRGGSGETQYF,NA,TRBV10-3,TRBJ2-5,TRBD2
TGTGCCAGCAGCTTAAGGGGGGCAATCTATGGCTACACCTTC,CASSLRGAIYGYTF,NA,TRBV11-2,TRBJ1-2,NA
TGTGCCAGCAGTCATACACCCGGGGGGTCCGATACGCAGTATTTT,CASSHTPGGSDTQYF,NA,TRBV5-4,TRBJ2-3,TRBD2
TGTGCCTGGAGTGTGACCGTGGGGACTGAAGCTTTCTTT,CAWSVTVGTEAFF,once,TRBV30,TRBJ1-1,NA
TGTGCCAGCAGTGAAAACCTAGGGAGAGCCAAAAACATTCAGTACTTC,CASSENLGRAKNIQYF,NA,TRBV28,TRBJ2-4,NA
TGTGCCAGCAGCCCCCCGGACAGGAGCTCCTACGAGCAGTACTTC,CASSPPDRSSYEQYF,NA,TRBV7-9,TRBJ2-7,TRBD1
TGTGCCAGCAGTTTTGGTATCGGAAACACCATATATTTT,CASSFGIGNTIYF,NA,TRBV27,TRBJ1-3,NA
TGTGCCAGCAGCTTAGTTCTTTCCCGGCGGGACCCTAGCACAGATACGCAGTATTTT,CASSLVLSRRDPSTDTQYF,NA,TRBV7-9,TRBJ2-3,NA
TGCAGCGTCCGGGAGGGACCGGCCCTCCACTTT,CSVREGPALHF,NA,TRBV29-1,TRBJ1-6,NA
TGTGCCAGCAGTGGGAGTGTGAATGAGCAGTTCTTC,CASSGSVNEQFF,NA,TRBV6-4,TRBJ2-1,NA
TGTGCCAGCAGCTTAGGGGTAGCAGCCAGAAATGAGCAGTTCTTC,CASSLGVAARNEQFF,NA,TRBV7-9,TRBJ2-1,NA
TGTGCCAGCAGACGGGGGAAACAGACTAATGAAAAACTGTTTTTT,CASRRGKQTNEKLFF,NA,TRBV27,TRBJ1-4,NA
TGTGCCAGCAGTGCATCCCTAGGGACTCGTTATTACGAGCAGTACTTC,CASSASLGTRYYEQYF,NA,TRBV27,TRBJ2-7,NA
TGTGCCAGCAGTGGCCGGGACAGCTCCCACGAGCAGTACTTC,CASSGRDSSHEQYF,NA,TRBV27,TRBJ2-7,TRBD1
TGTGCCAGCAGTTTGCACGAGGGGGCTCGAACTGAAGCTTTCTTT,CASSLHEGARTEAFF,NA,TRBV6-6,TRBJ1-1,TRBD1
TGTGCCAGCAGCGTAGGGGACAGGGGATTCGGAGAGACCCAGTACTTC,CASSVGDRGFGETQYF,NA,TRBV9,TRBJ2-5,TRBD1
TGTGCCAGCAGTTCGCCGGGACAGGGGGCGAATGAGCAGTTCTTC,CASSSPGQGANEQFF,NA,TRBV27,TRBJ2-1,TRBD1
TGTGCCAGCAGTTTATTGTCTGGATCCTACGAGCAGTACTTC,CASSLLSGSYEQYF,NA,TRBV28,TRBJ2-7,NA
TGTGCCAGCAGTTTCCTCGAGGGGGGGAGGAATGAGCAGTTCTTC,CASSFLEGGRNEQFF,NA,TRBV27,TRBJ2-1,NA
TGTGCCAGCAGTGGGACAGGGGGCTCATACGAGCAGTACTTC,CASSGTGGSYEQYF,NA,TRBV28,TRBJ2-7,TRBD1
TGCAGCGTGGGGCCAGTACACCTAGCGGGAGGGAGCAATGAGCAGTTCTTC,CSVGPVHLAGGSNEQFF,NA,TRBV29-1,TRBJ2-1,TRBD2
TGTGCCAGCTCGACAGGGGCCCAGAGGGACGAGCAGTACTTC,CASSTGAQRDEQYF,once,TRBV6-5,TRBJ2-7,TRBD1
TGTGCCAGCAGCTCTTCCAGGGAGTCAATCAGGGAGCAGTACTTC,CASSSSRESIREQYF,once,TRBV13,TRBJ2-7,NA
TGTGCCAGCAGTGAGGGTTATCAGCCCCAGCATTTT,CASSEGYQPQHF,few,TRBV6-1,TRBJ1-5,NA
TGTGCCAGCAGCCCCGAGCCGGACGGGATCACAGATACGCAGTATTTT,CASSPEPDGITDTQYF,NA,TRBV4-2,TRBJ2-3,NA
TGTGCCAGCGGGGCATCAGGAAACACCATATATTTT,CASGASGNTIYF,NA,TRBV2,TRBJ1-3,NA
TGCGCCAGCAGCCAGACGACTAATTACGAGCAGTACTTC,CASSQTTNYEQYF,NA,TRBV4-1,TRBJ2-7,NA
TGCGCCAGCAGCTGGGGACAGGGCGCCTACGAGCAGTACTTC,CASSWGQGAYEQYF,NA,TRBV5-1,TRBJ2-7,TRBD1
TGTGCCAGCAGCCCCGGACCGGAATCCTACGAGCAGTACTTC,CASSPGPESYEQYF,NA,TRBV4-2,TRBJ2-7,NA
TGTGCCAGCGGACCCCGGCCCCAGCATTTT,CASGPRPQHF,NA,TRBV27,TRBJ1-5,NA
TGCGCCAGCAGCATCCGGACAGGGCCGGATCAGCCCCAGCATTTT,CASSIRTGPDQPQHF,NA,TRBV4-3,TRBJ1-5,TRBD1
TGTGCCAGCAGTTACCCTGGGCCTGAAGCTTTCTTT,CASSYPGPEAFF,NA,TRBV6-6,TRBJ1-1,NA
TGTGCCAGCAGTGGGACTAGCGGGAGCAATGAGCAGTTCTTC,CASSGTSGSNEQFF,many,TRBV6-4,TRBJ2-1,TRBD2
TGCGCCAGCAGCTTGAACAGGAGGGGCCTGTCCTACAATGAGCAGTTCTTC,CASSLNRRGLSYNEQFF,NA,TRBV5-1,TRBJ2-1,NA
TGTGCCAGCAGTTTATCGGCCGACATCTATGGCTACACCTTC,CASSLSADIYGYTF,few,TRBV27,TRBJ1-2,NA
TGTGCCAGCAGTTTCGCGGAGCTCTCCCACGAGCAGTACTTC,CASSFAELSHEQYF,NA,TRBV11-1,TRBJ2-7,NA
TGTGCCTGGAGCCGGGACATAGGGACTGAAGCTTTCTTT,CAWSRDIGTEAFF,NA,TRBV30,TRBJ1-1,NA
TGTGCCAGCTCGTCGGCCGGCACATACGAGCAGTACTTC,CASSSAGTYEQYF,NA,TRBV28,TRBJ2-7,NA
TGTGCCAGCAGTTTATCGGGGCAGGGCCCCTCCAATGAGCAGTTCTTC,CASSLSGQGPSNEQFF,NA,TRBV27,TRBJ2-1,NA
TGTGCCAGCAGTGCTCGTCCCTACGAGCAGTACTTC,CASSARPYEQYF,NA,TRBV25-1,TRBJ2-7,NA
TGTGCCAGCAGTCCGCTTGGGGGCTCTGGAAACACCATATATTTT,CASSPLGGSGNTIYF,NA,TRBV27,TRBJ1-3,NA
TGTGCCAGCAGCGGGACAGGGGTATCCGACACCGGGGAGCTGTTTTTT,CASSGTGVSDTGELFF,NA,TRBV7-9,TRBJ2-2,TRBD1
TGTGCCAGCAGTTTGGCGTTAGGACAGGGGGTGAATCAGCCCCAGCATTTT,CASSLALGQGVNQPQHF,NA,TRBV28,TRBJ1-5,TRBD1
TGTGCCAGCGGGCCTAGCTCCATGCCCGGGTTCTTC,CASGPSSMPGFF,NA,TRBV28,TRBJ2-1,NA
TGTGCCAGCAGCTCTCGACAGGGCTACCAAGAGACCCAGTACTTC,CASSSRQGYQETQYF,NA,TRBV7-9,TRBJ2-5,TRBD1
TGTGCCAGTAGAGGGTCTAATAGCGATGAGCAGTTCTTC,CASRGSNSDEQFF,NA,TRBV19,TRBJ2-1,NA